Listed below are T cell receptor beta chains from one sample, sequenced in a study of radiotherapy plus CTLA-4 blockade in lung cancer. Sequenced by immunoSEQ multiplex PCR; TCRdb stores in-frame clones only, minus some. This sample has 30,000 to 35,000 clones; 75% to 90% occur once, and the top ten carry around 25%. Sequences were derived from peripheral blood, sampled from a patient treated with radiotherapy plus ipilimumab. Receptor source: a human donor with non-small cell lung cancer that progressed on radiotherapy plus ipilimumab. The CDR3 runs from the conserved cysteine through the conserved F or W. The order of the fields is J gene, clone size, V gene, D gene, CDR3 DNA, CDR3 protein. The D gene is left open where the match is weak. Only some rows state a clone size, as once, few, many or a class for expanded clones.

TRBJ2-1 - TRBV7-9 - TGTGCCAGCAGCTCCATACGTCACTCCTCCTACAATGAGCAGTTCTTC CASSSIRHSSYNEQFF
TRBJ1-2 - TRBV19 TRBD1 TGTGCCAGTAGTCTGGACGGGACAGCCTATGGCTACACCTTC CASSLDGTAYGYTF
TRBJ2-3 - TRBV7-9 - TGTGCCAGCAGCCGTTCGGGACTTCTTAGCACAGATACGCAGTATTTT CASSRSGLLSTDTQYF
TRBJ1-1 - TRBV6-5 TRBD1 TGTGCCAGCAGAATGACAGGGAGAACTGAAGCTTTCTTT CASRMTGRTEAFF
TRBJ2-3 - TRBV4-1 TRBD1 TGCGCCAGCAGCCACCTAGGACTGGGACAGGGAAAAGATACGCAGTATTTT CASSHLGLGQGKDTQYF
TRBJ2-1 - TRBV9 TRBD2 TGTGCCAGCAGCGTAGAATGGACTAGCGGGGTATACAATGAGCAGTTCTTC CASSVEWTSGVYNEQFF
TRBJ2-1 - TRBV2 - TGTGCCAGCAGGTACGGGGGCAATGAGCAGTTCTTC CASRYGGNEQFF
TRBJ1-5 - TRBV2 - TGTGCCAGCAGCCGAATAACACAGCCCCAGCATTTT CASSRITQPQHF
TRBJ2-7 - TRBV25-1 TRBD1 TGTGCCAGCAGTGCCGGGACAGGGGGCAATTACGAGCAGTACTTC CASSAGTGGNYEQYF
TRBJ2-7 - TRBV6-5 TRBD1 TGTGCCAGCAGTTCCGGGACAGGGATCTACGAGCAGTACTTC CASSSGTGIYEQYF
TRBJ2-7 - TRBV18 TRBD2 TGTGCCAGCTCACCCGGGACTAGCGGCTCCTACGAGCAGTACTTC CASSPGTSGSYEQYF
TRBJ2-4 - TRBV21-1 - TGTGCGAGGGGTGGGACAGGGGGCGAGATTCAGTACTTC CARGGTGGEIQYF
TRBJ1-3 - TRBV6-1 TRBD1 TGTGCCAGTAAGACAGGGACTGGAAACACCATATATTTT CASKTGTGNTIYF
TRBJ2-2 few TRBV10-2 - TGCGCCAGCAGTGAGTCGCGGATCTACACCGGGGAGCTGTTTTTT CASSESRIYTGELFF
TRBJ1-4 - TRBV28 TRBD1 TGTGCCAGCAGTTCGACCGGGACAGGAAGGGAAAAACTGTTTTTT CASSSTGTGREKLFF
TRBJ1-2 - TRBV6-6 TRBD1 TGTGCCAGCAGGCAAGGACAGGTCGACTACTATGGCTACACCTTC CASRQGQVDYYGYTF
TRBJ1-1 - TRBV7-8 TRBD1 TGTGCCAGCAGCATTAGACAGGGGTACACTGAAGCTTTCTTT CASSIRQGYTEAFF
TRBJ1-1 - TRBV6-6 - TGTGCCAGCAGTCCGCCGTTAGGGGGGGCTGAAGCTTTCTTT CASSPPLGGAEAFF
TRBJ2-3 few TRBV18 TRBD2 TGTGCCAGCTCACCCCGGGGACTAGCGGGGCAGGGAGATACGCAGTATTTT CASSPRGLAGQGDTQYF
TRBJ2-3 - TRBV10-3 - TGTGCCATCAGCCCCATGCGGGGAGAAACAGATACGCAGTATTTT CAISPMRGETDTQYF
TRBJ2-1 - TRBV4-3 TRBD2 TGCGCCAGCAGCCGAGGGACTAGCGGGGCGTTGAATGAGCAGTTCTTC CASSRGTSGALNEQFF
TRBJ2-2 - TRBV4-2 TRBD2 TGTGCCAGCAGCCAAGGGACTAGCGGGGGTTCAGGGACCGGGGAGCTGTTTTTT CASSQGTSGGSGTGELFF
TRBJ1-3 - TRBV4-2 - TGTGCCAGCAGCCAAGATGAGTACGCCGGGGCTGGAAACACCATATATTTT CASSQDEYAGAGNTIYF
TRBJ1-1 - TRBV10-1 - TGCGCCAGCAGTGCCAGGGAGAACACTGAAGCTTTCTTT CASSARENTEAFF
TRBJ1-2 - TRBV5-1 TRBD1 TGCGCCAGCAGCCGGACAGGAGGAATCGAAAGTGGCTACACCTTC CASSRTGGIESGYTF
TRBJ1-1 - TRBV5-4 - TGTGCCAGCAGCTTGGCCACCGGGGGAACAAATGAAGCTTTCTTT CASSLATGGTNEAFF
TRBJ2-5 - TRBV25-1 - TGTGCCAGTGGGGGGGGCGGGGAGACCCAGTACTTC CASGGGGETQYF
TRBJ2-2 - TRBV7-3 TRBD2 TGTGCCAGCGGGACCCGGGCGGGGGGCAGCGGGGAGCTGTTTTTT CASGTRAGGSGELFF
TRBJ2-7 - TRBV11-2 - TGTGCCAGCAGCTTGCGGTCCATGGGTGACGAGCAGTACTTC CASSLRSMGDEQYF
TRBJ2-3 - TRBV11-3 TRBD2 TGTGCCAGCAGCCGGGGGGGGTTCACAGATACGCAGTATTTT CASSRGGFTDTQYF
TRBJ1-5 - TRBV7-2 - TGTGCCAGCAGCTTCCGGACGGGGGATCAGCCCCAGCATTTT CASSFRTGDQPQHF
TRBJ2-7 - TRBV5-1 - TGCGCCAGCAGCTTGTGGCAAGACAATTCCTACGAGCAGTACTTC CASSLWQDNSYEQYF
TRBJ2-7 - TRBV15 - TGTGCCACCAGCAGAGGGCCCGCCGGGGGCTCCTACGAGCAGTACTTC CATSRGPAGGSYEQYF
TRBJ1-2 - TRBV29-1 - TGCAGCGTTGACGAGGGATACTATGGCTACACCTTC CSVDEGYYGYTF
TRBJ1-6 - TRBV10-1 - TGCGCCAGCAGTGATCCCGGTTCACCCCTCCACTTT CASSDPGSPLHF
TRBJ1-6 - TRBV18 TRBD1 TGTGCCAGCTCACCACTCGGGACAGGGGGCTCACCCCTCCACTTT CASSPLGTGGSPLHF
TRBJ1-5 few TRBV5-4 - TGTGCCAGCAGCTTTCAGGGGAATCAGCCCCAGCATTTT CASSFQGNQPQHF
TRBJ1-3 - TRBV28 - TGTGCCAGCAGTTTATGGGAGGGGAACTCTGGAAACACCATATATTTT CASSLWEGNSGNTIYF
TRBJ1-4 - TRBV25-1 - TGTGCCAGCGCCGAAGCGGGCAGGAGAAATGAAAAACTGTTTTTT CASAEAGRRNEKLFF
TRBJ1-2 once TRBV18 TRBD1 TGTGCCAGCTCACAAAACCGGGACAGCCCTTCTTGGTATGGCTACACCTTC CASSQNRDSPSWYGYTF
TRBJ1-1 - TRBV27 TRBD1 TGTGCCAGCAGTACCCTACCGAGGACAGGGCGAAACACTGAAGCTTTCTTT CASSTLPRTGRNTEAFF
TRBJ2-7 - TRBV7-8 TRBD1 TGTGCCAGCAGCCGCCCGCCACAGGGGTCCTACGAGCAGTACTTC CASSRPPQGSYEQYF
TRBJ2-5 - TRBV4-2 - TGTGCCAGCAGCCAAGGGGTGAATGGCGACGGAGGGACCCAGTACTTC CASSQGVNGDGGTQYF
TRBJ2-7 - TRBV18 TRBD1 TGTGCCAGCTCACCACCGGGGGGACAGGGGACCTACGAGCAGTACTTC CASSPPGGQGTYEQYF
TRBJ1-5 - TRBV5-8 - TGTGCCAGCAGCTTTTCACAGGGCAATCAGCCCCAGCATTTT CASSFSQGNQPQHF
TRBJ1-3 - TRBV7-9 TRBD1 TGTGCCAGCAGCTTAGAGGGGACAGTCTCTGGAAACACCATATATTTT CASSLEGTVSGNTIYF
TRBJ2-1 once TRBV5-1 - TGCGCCAGCAGCTTGGTCCATGCGGGTGAGCAGTTCTTC CASSLVHAGEQFF
TRBJ2-1 - TRBV9 TRBD2 TGTGCCAGCAGCGCCCCCTTTCCAACTAGCGGAGATTACAATGAGCAGTTCTTC CASSAPFPTSGDYNEQFF
TRBJ2-7 - TRBV6-5 - TGTGCCAGCAGTCAGGGGTCCGAGCAGTACTTC CASSQGSEQYF